A selection of T cell receptor beta chains follows, all from one sample in a study of T cells in localized non-small cell lung cancer. Sequenced by immunoSEQ multiplex PCR; TCRdb stores in-frame clones only, minus some. The profile shows some 28,000 clones, 87% of them singletons. The sample was peripheral blood, taken before any cancer treatment. The source of these receptors is a male donor older than 55 with stage I lung adenocarcinoma. Both conserved end residues are part of each CDR3. Fields, in order: CDR3 length, V gene, J gene, clone size, CDR3 protein. Size tells how often a clone was seen (once, few, many) or the class of an expanded clone, and some rows leave it out.

16	TRBV13	TRBJ2-3	NA	CASSLGPGQTTDTQYF
14	TRBV6-5	TRBJ1-5	medium-sized	CASSYRQTYQPQHF
16	TRBV7-6	TRBJ1-3	NA	CASSLEGTGDGNTIYF
13	TRBV19	TRBJ2-3	NA	CASSPWEPDTQYF
14	TRBV6-5	TRBJ2-3	once	CATSNGARRDTQYF
16	TRBV6-1	TRBJ2-1	once	CASSEVAGQGDNEQFF
15	TRBV2	TRBJ2-7	NA	CASGGRPPSNYEQYF
11	TRBV2	TRBJ2-1	few	CASSPFREQFF
14	TRBV5-1	TRBJ1-1	NA	CASSSGLTNTEAFF
16	TRBV5-8	TRBJ2-3	few	CASSLFGTGEADTQYF
12	TRBV27	TRBJ1-1	NA	CASSSGSTEAFF
13	TRBV4-3	TRBJ2-2	few	CASSQGEVGELFF
15	TRBV18	TRBJ2-3	NA	CASSKSGARTDTQYF
10	TRBV28	TRBJ2-5	NA	CARDTETQYF
11	TRBV5-1	TRBJ2-5	NA	CASSLQETQYF
13	TRBV2	TRBJ2-1	once	CASRRDRDNEQFF
15	TRBV19	TRBJ2-1	once	CASSRGGLSYNEQFF
13	TRBV27	TRBJ1-2	NA	CASSRDAGLSYTF
15	TRBV19	TRBJ1-2	NA	CASSGGTGANYGYTF
14	TRBV2	TRBJ2-2	NA	CASSETSNTGELFF
14	TRBV28	TRBJ2-1	NA	CASSSGVFYNEQFF
13	TRBV28	TRBJ1-6	NA	CATRQGNNSPLHF
16	TRBV7-2	TRBJ2-5	NA	CASSLGQARFQETQYF
15	TRBV21-1	TRBJ2-3	NA	CASSKFGSATDTQYF
14	TRBV7-2	TRBJ2-7	NA	CASLTGPSGGEQYF
15	TRBV5-6	TRBJ2-5	NA	CASSPDRGLQETQYF
18	TRBV27	TRBJ2-2	NA	CASSSYYTGVGDTGELFF
13	TRBV6-4	TRBJ1-6	once	CASSVTGNSPLHF
12	TRBV28	TRBJ2-7	NA	CASSPSSYEQYF
16	TRBV27	TRBJ2-1	NA	CASSLSFGQGGNEQFF
15	TRBV7-9	TRBJ2-7	few	CASSLGQGKTYEQYF
20	TRBV14	TRBJ2-2	NA	CASSQVSPGYGSRHTGELFF
15	TRBV6-5	TRBJ1-5	NA	CASSYRGDSNQPQHF
17	TRBV28	NA	once	CASSSGWASGAEDEQFF
15	TRBV10-2	TRBJ2-1	once	CASTTTGGSYNEQFF
15	TRBV10-3	TRBJ1-5	NA	CAISRDGDSNQPQHF
13	TRBV6-5	TRBJ1-6	few	CASSLGEGSPLHF
14	TRBV9	TRBJ1-1	NA	CASSAPGHDLEAFF
14	TRBV19	TRBJ2-3	NA	CASSPRTATDTQYF